These 13 T cell receptor beta chains came from one sample sequenced in a study of cytomegalovirus exposure and HLA in healthy donors. Primers: 60 Vbeta forward and 13 Jbeta reverse. Measured with immunoSEQ multiplex PCR; TCRdb has only the in-frame clones, and not every one. The sample lists 200,000 to 250,000 clones; approximately 85% were seen once. Sequenced sample: PBMCs. The receptors originated from a woman aged 40-49 years in good health and CMV-seronegative.

In DNA, the CDR3 is TGTGCCAGCAGTTTGACAGGGTTTGCGGGCAATCAGCCCCAGCATTTT. Encoded protein: CASSLTGFAGNQPQHF. This sequence joins TRBV2 and TRBJ1-5, with 7 bases matching TRBD1. Trimming cost V 5 bases and J 2 bases; bases outside gene matches: 9. CDR1 SNHLY and CDR2 FYNNEI come from the germline V gene. The CDR3 is made up of 16 amino acids.

The V gene is TRBV4-1, the J gene TRBJ2-7; D perhaps matches TRBD1 (6 bases). The CDR3 runs 14 residues. V gave up 0 bases and J gave up 3 bases, with 9 bases separating them. The V gene's germline CDR1 is MGHRA and CDR2 YSYEKL. The CDR3, as DNA: TGCGCCAGCAGCCAAGACAACAGGGACTACGAGCAGTACTTC. Protein: CASSQDNRDYEQYF.

In this sample, this clone turned up a few times. The genes are TRBV9 and TRBJ1-3; D is uncertain. The CDR3 runs 13 residues. Trimming took off 4 bases at V and 0 bases at J, with 5 bases between the two ends. CDR1 and CDR2 from the germline V gene are SGDLS and YYNGEE. This CDR3 reads CASSQYSGNTIYF. As DNA, the CDR3 is TGTGCCAGCAGCCAGTACTCTGGAAACACCATATATTTT. The full variable domain, its missing parts supplied by reference TRBV9 and TRBJ1-3, is DSGVTQTPKHLITATGQRVTLRCSPRSGDLSVYWYQQSLDQGLQFLIQYYNGEERAKGNILERFSAQQFPDLHSELNLSSLELGDSALYFCASSQYSGNTIYFGEGSWLTVV.

This rearrangement joins TRBV18 to TRBJ2-5; 9 nucleotides align to TRBD1. With 1 base clipped from V and 5 bases from J, the junction kept 5 bases outside the gene matches. The CDR3 has 15 amino acids. CDR1 and CDR2 (germline): KGHSH, LQKENI. CDR3 in amino acids: CASSPRDRVEETQYF. The CDR3 DNA reads TGTGCCAGCTCACCACGGGACAGGGTGGAGGAGACCCAGTACTTC. The variable domain in full, completed from reference TRBV18 and TRBJ2-5, reads NAGVMQNPRHLVRRRGQEARLRCSPMKGHSHVYWYRQLPEEGLKFMVYLQKENIIDESGMPKERFSAEFPKEGPSILRIQQVVRGDSAAYFCASSPRDRVEETQYFGPGTRLLVL.

The genes are TRBV5-1 and TRBJ2-5; 13 nucleotides match TRBD2. V gave up 1 base and J gave up 2 bases; unmatched junction bases: 2. There are 16 residues in the CDR3. Germline CDR1 and CDR2: SGHRS and YFSETQ. CDR3 sequence reads: CASSLTSGRGQETQYF. CDR3 DNA sequence: TGCGCCAGCAGCTTGACTAGCGGGAGGGGACAAGAGACCCAGTACTTC. The whole variable domain, filled in from reference TRBV5-1 and TRBJ2-5, reads KAGVTQTPRYLIKTRGQQVTLSCSPISGHRSVSWYQQTPGQGLQFLFEYFSETQRNKGNFPGRFSGRQFSNSRSEMNVSTLELGDSALYLCASSLTSGRGQETQYFGPGTRLLVL.

The chain couples TRBV7-3 to TRBJ1-2; 7 bases agree with TRBD1. Germline CDR1 reads SGHTA; CDR2 reads FQGTGA. The V segment lost 5 bases and the J segment 1 base; nucleotides outside the gene matches: 7. The CDR3 spans 15 residues. Written as DNA, the CDR3 is TGTGCCAGCAGCCGTCGCGGGACAGATAACTATGGCTACACCTTC. Its protein product is CASSRRGTDNYGYTF.

This clone has a handful of counts. J is TRBJ1-3 and V is TRBV6-5; D might be TRBD1 (5 bases). The V and J ends lost 6 bases and 4 bases respectively, with 10 bases between them. This CDR3 spans 13 amino acids. Germline values: CDR1 MNHEY, CDR2 SVGAGI. Here the CDR3 DNA reads TGTGCCAGCAGGACAGTCCCCGGAAACACCATATATTTT. Protein product: CASRTVPGNTIYF.

CDR3 bases: TGTGCCTGGAGTGTTCTTAGGGGGCGGCTAATACATGGCTACACCTTC. Amino acid sequence: CAWSVLRGRLIHGYTF. This chain uses TRBV30 with TRBJ1-2; 7 bases are shared with TRBD1. Trimming removed 0 bases from V and 6 bases from J; junction bases left unmatched: 13. In germline, CDR1 is GTSNPN, CDR2 SVGIG (reference sequence). This CDR3 contains 16 residues.

The V and J genes are TRBV6-5 and TRBJ2-2; no clear D gene. Germline-derived CDR1 and CDR2 are MNHEY and SVGAGI. The CDR3 length is 16 residues. V lost 0 bases to trimming and J lost 7 bases, with 15 bases between them. CDR3 DNA sequence: TGTGCCAGCAGTTACTCGATACGCCCCGTCGGCGGGGAGCTGTTTTTT. Translation: CASSYSIRPVGGELFF.

The CDR3 DNA reads TGTGCCAGCAGCTTGGTCGGACAGTTAGAACTGTTTTTT. Its protein product is CASSLVGQLELFF. The chain employs TRBV7-9 and TRBJ1-4; perhaps TRBD1 as D (6 bases). V lost 3 bases, J lost 12 bases, and 14 bases lay in between. In germline, CDR1 is SEHNR, CDR2 FQNEAQ (reference sequence). The CDR3 is made up of 13 amino acids.

This sequence joins TRBV5-6 and TRBJ2-5; D might be TRBD1 (5 bases). Trimming left V 4 bases short and J 5 bases short, with 24 bases between. CDR1 and CDR2 from the germline V gene are SGHDT and YYEEEE. This CDR3 spans 17 amino acids. For the CDR3, the DNA is TGTGCCAGCAGCCCACGAAAAGGGGAAGAAGAAAGGGAGACCCAGTACTTC. Translated, it gives CASSPRKGEEERETQYF.

The gene calls are TRBV7-9 and TRBJ1-2; tentative D call: TRBD1 (6 bases). Trimming removed 1 base from V and 4 bases from J, with 13 bases in between. This CDR3 contains 15 residues. Germline V CDR1 and CDR2: SEHNR, FQNEAQ (reference sequence). For the CDR3, the DNA is TGTGCCAGCAGCTTAGGGACGGGGGGCCCCTATGGCTACACCTTC. This encodes CASSLGTGGPYGYTF.

This chain uses TRBV4-1 with TRBJ2-1, with D perhaps TRBD2 (5 bases). Trimming left V 0 bases short and J 3 bases short, with 9 bases between. The CDR3 consists of 15 residues. Germline V gene data show CDR1 as MGHRA and CDR2 as YSYEKL. Written as DNA, the CDR3 is TGCGCCAGCAGCCAAGAGGGAGTACTCTACAATGAGCAGTTCTTC. This encodes CASSQEGVLYNEQFF.